Below are 21 T cell receptor beta chains sequenced from a single sample in a study of cytomegalovirus exposure and HLA in healthy donors. Vbeta (60) and Jbeta (13) primers were used in the PCR. Clones were sequenced by immunoSEQ multiplex PCR, and TCRdb holds only the in-frame ones, with some missing. This sample carries 200,000 or so clones, approximately 87% of them seen once, and the ten largest clones take 1.3%. The sample comprised PBMCs. The receptors here all came from a human donor in good health.

V gene TRBV4-2 combines with J gene TRBJ2-7; 9 bases agree with TRBD2. CDR3 size: 17 residues. Germline assignment: CDR1 LGHNA and CDR2 YNFKEQ. V lost 2 bases to trimming and J lost 3 bases; unmatched junction nucleotides: 11. Here the CDR3 DNA reads TGTGCCAGCAGCCAATCATTTTGGGCTAGCGGGAACTACGAGCAGTACTTC. It encodes CASSQSFWASGNYEQYF.

This chain joins TRBV10-3 and TRBJ2-7; possibly TRBD1 for D (6 bases). Germline V gene lookup returns CDR1 ENHRY and CDR2 SYGVKD. With 2 bases removed from V and 7 bases from J, the gap between germline ends came to 15 bases. This CDR3 region has 14 residues. CDR3 protein: CAISEIGQGWEQYF. The CDR3 DNA is TGTGCCATCAGTGAGATCGGGCAGGGGTGGGAGCAGTACTTC.

The chain is built from TRBV10-1 and TRBJ2-7, with TRBD2 as a possible D gene (7 bases). This CDR3 has 16 amino acids. Germline V gene sequence: CDR1 WNHNN, CDR2 SYGVQD (reference sequence). V lost 3 bases to trimming and J lost 3 bases, with 18 bases between them. CDR3 sequence (DNA): TGCGCCAGCAGTGACCCCGGGGGGCAGGGGCTCTACGAGCAGTACTTC. Amino acids: CASSDPGGQGLYEQYF.

The chain links TRBV28 to TRBJ1-5; D call uncertain. CDR3 length: 12 amino acids. In germline, CDR1 is MDHEN, CDR2 SYDVKM. Trimming removed 5 bases from V and 4 bases from J, with 6 bases in between. The CDR3 reads CASSPPNQPQHF. The DNA of the CDR3 is TGTGCCAGCAGTCCCCCAAATCAGCCCCAGCATTTT.

The V call is TRBV5-1, the J call TRBJ1-2, with 10 positions matching TRBD1. Germline loops: CDR1 SGHRS, CDR2 YFSETQ. V lost 7 bases to trimming and J lost 5 bases; unmatched junction nucleotides: 5. The CDR3 spans 13 residues. CDR3 nucleotides: TGCGCCAGCGGACAGGGGGAGAAGTATGGCTACACCTTC. Protein: CASGQGEKYGYTF.

This chain connects TRBV5-1 to TRBJ2-1; the D gene is possibly TRBD2 (6 bases). The CDR3 runs to 14 residues. The germline V gene has CDR1 SGHRS and CDR2 YFSETQ. V was clipped by 0 bases and J by 5 bases, with 9 bases between them. CDR3 protein: CASSLGQRDNEQFF. CDR3 nucleotides: TGCGCCAGCAGCTTGGGCCAGCGGGACAATGAGCAGTTCTTC.

Written as DNA, the CDR3 is TGTGCCAGCAAGGGGACAGGGCTCTCCGAGCAGTACTTC. Protein product: CASKGTGLSEQYF. V gene TRBV2 combines with J gene TRBJ2-7; 9 bases line up with TRBD1. Germline V gives CDR1 SNHLY, CDR2 FYNNEI. The CDR3 runs 13 residues. Unmatched junction bases numbered 7, after V lost 7 bases and J lost 6 bases.

The V call is TRBV5-3, the J call TRBJ2-5; TRBD2 might be the D (6 bases). TRBV5-3 is recorded as an ORF, its role being uncertain. The length of the CDR3 is 15 residues. V lost 7 bases and J 4 bases, leaving 20 bases between the germline ends. The CDR3 here is CARPPSGVRVETQYF. The CDR3 nucleotides are TGTGCCAGACCTCCTTCGGGAGTAAGGGTAGAGACCCAGTACTTC.

The gene calls are TRBV13 and TRBJ2-3; 8 bases agree with TRBD2. CDR3 length: 19 amino acids. The germline CDR1 and CDR2 sequences are PRHDT and FYEKMQ (reference sequence). Trimming removed 2 bases from V and 0 bases from J; junction bases left unmatched: 13. DNA of the CDR3: TGTGCCAGCAGCTTAAAGGGATTGGCTAGCGGGCCAAGCACAGATACGCAGTATTTT. Translated, it gives CASSLKGLASGPSTDTQYF.

The J gene is TRBJ2-3, the V gene TRBV19; 13 nucleotides line up with TRBD2. V was clipped by 6 bases and J by 2 bases; unmatched bases: 2. This CDR3 has 15 amino acids. CDR1 is LNHDA, CDR2 SQIVND, per germline (reference sequence). The CDR3 is CASRGLAGITDTQYF. CDR3 coding DNA: TGTGCCAGTAGGGGACTAGCGGGGATCACAGATACGCAGTATTTT. Variable domain in full (rest from reference TRBV19 and TRBJ2-3): DGGITQSPKYLFRKEGQNVTLSCEQNLNHDAMYWYRQDPGQGLRLIYYSQIVNDFQKGDIAEGYSVSREKKESFPLTVTSAQKNPTAFYLCASRGLAGITDTQYFGPGTRLTVL.

In its sample, this clone was seen a few times. The gene calls are TRBV29-1 and TRBJ2-1; 7 positions match TRBD1. This CDR3 contains 17 residues. V shed 6 bases and J 0 bases; nucleotides not matched to a gene: 14. Germline loops: CDR1 SQVTM, CDR2 ANQGSEA. The CDR3, as DNA: TGCAGCGTCCCCGGGACAGCTCACTACAGCTCCTACAATGAGCAGTTCTTC. It is translated as CSVPGTAHYSSYNEQFF.

As DNA, the CDR3 is TGTGCCAGCAGCGCCCGGGACAGGGTGAAATCTGGGGCCAACGTCCTGACTTTC. Translating it yields CASSARDRVKSGANVLTF. This chain links TRBV2 with TRBJ2-6; TRBD1 matches 9 bases. The CDR3 contains 18 residues. Trimming removed 6 bases from V and 1 base from J; junction bases left unmatched: 10. Germline values: CDR1 SNHLY, CDR2 FYNNEI.

CDR3 residues: CASSDAGTETYEQYF. Here the CDR3 DNA reads TGTGCCAGCAGTGATGCAGGGACAGAGACCTACGAGCAGTACTTC. This chain uses TRBV2 with TRBJ2-7, with 7 bases matching TRBD1. This CDR3 has 15 residues. CDR1 is SNHLY and CDR2 is FYNNEI in the germline V gene. Trimming removed 3 bases from V and 2 bases from J; junction bases left unmatched: 7. The full variable domain, completed using reference TRBV2 and TRBJ2-7, is EPEVTQTPSHQVTQMGQEVILRCVPISNHLYFYWYRQILGQKVEFLVSFYNNEISEKSEIFDDQFSVERPDGSNFTLKIRSTKLEDSAMYFCASSDAGTETYEQYFGPGTRLTVT.

This chain links TRBV10-3 with TRBJ1-4; TRBD1 agrees at 7 bases. The length of the CDR3 is 14 residues. CDR1 is ENHRY, CDR2 SYGVKD, per germline. J was trimmed by 4 bases and V by 3 bases; bases with no gene match: 2. The CDR3 loop reads CAISDRGNNEKLFF. Here the CDR3 DNA reads TGTGCCATCAGTGACAGGGGGAATAATGAAAAACTGTTTTTT.

This clone showed up just a few times. The J gene is TRBJ1-1, the V gene TRBV28; perhaps TRBD1 as D (5 bases). The CDR3 sequence is 15 residues long. V was pared by 7 bases and J by 4 bases, with 19 bases between. CDR1 is MDHEN and CDR2 is SYDVKM in the germline V gene. CDR3 residues: CASTRSPGSSTEAFF. In DNA form, the CDR3 reads TGTGCCAGCACGAGAAGCCCAGGGTCGAGCACTGAAGCTTTCTTT.

CDR3: CSGGLAGVNTGELFF. The CDR3 DNA is TGCAGCGGGGGACTAGCGGGAGTCAACACCGGGGAGCTGTTTTTT. The chain uses TRBV29-1 and TRBJ2-2; 14 positions match TRBD2. Germline V gene sequence: CDR1 SQVTM, CDR2 ANQGSEA. V shed 7 bases, J shed 2 bases, and the junction held 3 bases outside the gene matches. The CDR3 has 15 residues.

The CDR3 sequence is CASSSPPQAPYNEQFF. The CDR3 nucleotides are TGTGCCAGCAGCTCCCCCCCACAGGCGCCTTACAATGAGCAGTTCTTC. V usage is TRBV9 and J usage is TRBJ2-1; D might be TRBD1 (5 bases). The CDR3 is 16 residues long. Trimming took off 4 bases at V and 4 bases at J, with 18 bases between the two ends. Germline V gene lookup returns CDR1 SGDLS and CDR2 YYNGEE.

The J gene is TRBJ1-1, the V gene TRBV2; D may be TRBD1 (5 bases). With 9 bases removed from V and 5 bases from J, the gap between germline ends came to 16 bases. Per the germline V gene, CDR1 is SNHLY and CDR2 is FYNNEI. The CDR3 length is 13 residues. The CDR3: CASSYGGRTEAFF. The CDR3 DNA is TGTGCCAGTAGCTACGGGGGGAGGACTGAAGCTTTCTTT.

Concerning this clone itself: A junction boundary mismatches the germline segment, possibly from a read error. The gene calls are TRBV7-7 and TRBJ1-1, with D unclear. CDR3 size: 16 residues. Germline CDR1 reads SSHAT; CDR2 reads FNYEAQ (reference sequence). The CDR3, as DNA: TGTGCTAGCAGCTTAGCCTGGCCCCTTCCGAACACTGAAGCTTTCTTT. It yields the protein CASSLAWPLPNTEAFF.

The chain carries TRBV27 and TRBJ2-2; D remains ambiguous. V lost 5 bases to trimming and J lost 7 bases, with 8 bases between them. This CDR3 is 12 amino acids long. The germline V gene encodes CDR1 MNHEY and CDR2 SMNVEV (reference sequence). For the CDR3, the DNA is TGTGCCAGCAGTCTCCTTTACGGGGAGCTGTTTTTT. It encodes CASSLLYGELFF.

This chain connects TRBV5-1 to TRBJ2-2; TRBD2 agrees at 7 bases. CDR1 SGHRS and CDR2 YFSETQ come from the germline V gene. V was clipped by 4 bases and J by 2 bases; unmatched bases: 8. The CDR3 runs 16 residues. Here the CDR3 reads CASSPTSRRNTGELFF. For the CDR3, the DNA is TGCGCCAGCAGCCCGACTAGCAGACGTAACACCGGGGAGCTGTTTTTT.